The 25 T cell receptor beta chains in this list originate from one sample, sequenced in a study of T cell repertoires in cytomegalovirus infection. TCRdb re-analysed the reads in MiXCR, keeping a single row per CDR3 protein. The sample includes roughly 700,000 distinct CDR3 sequences, around 31% seen only once; the top ten take around a sixth. No antigens are known for them. The sample was cultured PBMCs, taken from culture after CMV antigen stimulation. The receptors were sampled from a human donor in good health (CMV status not recorded). Some clones in this sample may be carry-over from other donors' samples.

The chain combines TRBV6-5 with TRBJ2-3; perhaps D is TRBD1 or TRBD2 (5 bases each). Germline CDR1 reads MNHEY; CDR2 reads SVGAGI. V gave up 0 bases and J gave up 4 bases, with 14 bases separating them. The CDR3 has 16 residues. CDR3 sequence reads: CASSYSVVQGADTQYF. The CDR3 nucleotides read TGTGCCAGCAGTTACTCTGTGGTCCAGGGAGCAGATACGCAGTATTTT.

The chain carries TRBV2 and TRBJ1-5, with D possibly matching TRBD1 (6 bases). This CDR3 is built from 15 residues. Trimming removed 8 bases at V and 2 bases at J, with 16 bases between. CDR1 and CDR2 (germline): SNHLY, FYNNEI. CDR3 sequence reads: CASSRGGAGNQPQHF. Written as DNA, the CDR3 is TGTGCCAGCTCAAGGGGGGGGGCAGGCAATCAGCCCCAGCATTTT.

This clonotype was picked up a small number of times. This sequence joins TRBV6-2 or TRBV6-3 and TRBJ1-2, with D unresolved. Trimming removed 6 bases at V and 6 bases at J, with 23 bases between. The CDR3 has 16 amino acids. Germline loops: CDR1 MNHEY, CDR2 SVGEGT. The CDR3 loop reads CASSDTRLLAGHGYTF. The CDR3 DNA reads as TGTGCCAGCAGCGACACACGCCTCTTGGCCGGTCATGGCTACACCTTC.

In its sample, this clonotype was seen a few times. The V gene is TRBV20-1, the J gene TRBJ1-1; no clear D. Looked up from germline, CDR1 is DFQATT and CDR2 is SNEGSKA (reference sequence). V shed 3 bases and J shed 2 bases, with 4 bases lying between them. The CDR3 length is 11 residues. The CDR3, as DNA: TGCAGTGCTAGTCAAAACACTGAAGCTTTCTTT. This codes for CSASQNTEAFF.

The J gene is TRBJ1-1, the V gene TRBV6-2 or TRBV6-3; D might be TRBD1 (5 bases). The CDR3 totals 15 residues. Germline assignment: CDR1 MNHEY and CDR2 SVGEGT. V lost 4 bases, J lost 4 bases, and 16 bases lay in between. The CDR3 sequence: CASSFLGAGSTEAFF. CDR3 DNA: TGTGCCAGCAGTTTTCTGGGCGCAGGGAGCACTGAAGCTTTCTTT.

Note on this clonotype: One end of the junction is discordant with germline, which a read error may explain. The CDR3 coding sequence is TGTGCCAGCAGCCTAACGACCGGGACTAGCGGGAGGGGTAAAGATACCCAGTACTTC. As protein: CASSLTTGTSGRGKDTQYF. The chain has TRBV6-6 and TRBJ2-5; 16 bases are a match to TRBD2. Per the germline V gene, CDR1 is MNHNY and CDR2 is SVGAGI (reference sequence). CDR3 length: 19 residues.

This clonotype appeared a few times. Written as DNA, the CDR3 is TGTGCCAGCAGTGAACCCCCGGCAGATACGCAGTATTTT. It encodes CASSEPPADTQYF. The gene calls are TRBV6-1 and TRBJ2-3; D is unclear. CDR1 is MNHNS, CDR2 SASEGT, per germline. This CDR3 spans 13 amino acids. V was trimmed by 2 bases and J by 4 bases, leaving 7 bases between them.

V is TRBV18 and J is TRBJ1-1, with D tentatively TRBD1 (6 bases). Trimming shortened V by 0 bases and J by 4 bases, and 9 bases separated the two germline ends. The CDR3 runs 14 residues. Germline V gene data show CDR1 as KGHSH and CDR2 as LQKENI. The CDR3 reads CASSPPDRSTEAFF. For the CDR3, the DNA is TGTGCCAGCTCACCACCCGACAGGAGCACTGAAGCTTTCTTT.

This clonotype was detected a few times. CDR3 in DNA: TGTGCCAGCACTCTGAGGCAGTCTAGCTCCTACAATGAGCAGTTCTTC. Translated: CASTLRQSSSYNEQFF. The chain links TRBV6-1 to TRBJ2-1; no clear D. Germline lookup yields CDR1 MNHNS and CDR2 SASEGT. The V gene lost 7 bases and the J gene lost 0 bases, with 16 bases spanning the gap. This CDR3 spans 16 amino acids.

This clonotype has more than one count but fewer than ten. The DNA of the CDR3 is TGTGCCAGCACCGGGCAGGGCCTAGGTGAAAAACTGTTTTTT. It codes for CASTGQGLGEKLFF. The J gene is TRBJ1-4, the V gene TRBV12-3 or TRBV12-4; perhaps TRBD1 as D (5 bases). V lost 7 bases and J 7 bases, leaving 16 bases between the germline ends. This CDR3 comprises 14 residues.

The V call is TRBV19, the J call TRBJ2-7; the D gene is possibly TRBD1 (6 bases). The CDR3 contains 14 residues. Trimming pared 7 bases from V and 5 bases from J, leaving 18 bases between. Germline assignment: CDR1 LNHDA and CDR2 SQIVND (reference sequence). The CDR3 DNA reads as TGTGCCAGTAATAACCAGGGGTTGCCGGACGAGCAGTACTTC. Amino acids: CASNNQGLPDEQYF.

This clonotype was observed a handful of times. The genes are TRBV5-5 and TRBJ1-1, with TRBD1 matching 8 bases. This CDR3 has 14 amino acids. V lost 10 bases to trimming and J lost 2 bases; unmatched junction nucleotides: 10. Germline CDR1 SGHKS, CDR2 YYEKEE (reference sequence). The DNA for the CDR3 is TGTGCCTGCGACGGGACAGGACATAACACTGAAGCTTTCTTT. It specifies CACDGTGHNTEAFF.

The genes are TRBV20-1 and TRBJ1-5; TRBD1 aligns across 9 bases. The CDR3 is 14 amino acids. The junction had 2 bases not matched to a gene; V was cut back by 2 bases and J by 3 bases. Germline values: CDR1 DFQATT, CDR2 SNEGSKA (reference sequence). CDR3 DNA sequence: TGCAGTGCTAGACGGGACAGGGTCAATCAGCCCCAGCATTTT. This sequence encodes CSARRDRVNQPQHF.

The chain combines TRBV6-1 with TRBJ2-3; perhaps TRBD1 as D (5 bases). The CDR3 extends over 14 amino acids. Trimming removed 1 base from V and 4 bases from J, with 9 bases in between. From germline, CDR1 is MNHNS and CDR2 SASEGT. As DNA, the CDR3 is TGTGCCAGCAGTGAAGGAATAGGGGCAGATACGCAGTATTTT. Protein sequence: CASSEGIGADTQYF.

This clonotype was counted between two and nine times. The V gene is TRBV7-2, the J gene TRBJ1-1; D uncertain. This CDR3 spans 14 amino acids. Trimming cost V 3 bases and J 4 bases, with 12 bases left between them. Germline lookup yields CDR1 SGHTA and CDR2 FQGNSA. CDR3 nucleotide sequence: TGTGCCAGCAGCTTCGGCGGGAGTCGCACTGAAGCTTTCTTT. This encodes CASSFGGSRTEAFF.

The sample holds a few counts of this clonotype. V gene TRBV7-9 combines with J gene TRBJ1-1; no reliable D call. The germline V gene encodes CDR1 SEHNR and CDR2 FQNEAQ (reference sequence). The CDR3 consists of 15 residues. The germline V and J ends were trimmed by 3 bases and 4 bases, with 15 bases remaining between them. The CDR3 loop reads CASSLKAEPGTEAFF. The CDR3 bases are TGTGCCAGCAGCTTGAAAGCAGAGCCTGGCACTGAAGCTTTCTTT.

The chain couples TRBV7-2 to TRBJ2-7; TRBD2 agrees at 12 bases. V shed 4 bases, J shed 4 bases, and the junction held 11 bases outside the gene matches. Germline values: CDR1 SGHTA, CDR2 FQGNSA. This CDR3 has 17 amino acids. CDR3: CASSSKLWTSGKYEQYF. DNA for the CDR3: TGTGCCAGCAGCTCTAAACTCTGGACTAGCGGGAAGTACGAGCAGTACTTC.

V and J are TRBV7-2 and TRBJ2-1; D gene ambiguous. V lost 1 base and J 8 bases, leaving 15 bases between the germline ends. CDR1 and CDR2 from the germline V gene are SGHTA and FQGNSA. CDR3 length: 15 amino acids. In nucleotides, the CDR3 is TGTGCCAGCAGCTTAGGCCTTGCTAGGGCTGATGAGCAGTTCTTC. This encodes CASSLGLARADEQFF.

In its sample, this clonotype was seen a few times. The V gene is TRBV7-2, the J gene TRBJ2-5; tentatively, D is TRBD2 (5 bases). CDR1 and CDR2 from the germline V gene are SGHTA and FQGNSA. This CDR3 comprises 15 residues. The V end lost 5 bases, the J end lost 2 bases, and 15 bases lay between the germline ends. The CDR3 DNA reads as TGTGCCAGCAGCAAAGGCGGGCCCCATCAAGAGACCCAGTACTTC. It specifies CASSKGGPHQETQYF.

The chain has TRBV9 and TRBJ2-3; TRBD2 agrees at 10 bases. The CDR3 contains 16 residues. V shed 3 bases and J 2 bases; nucleotides not matched to a gene: 6. Germline V lookup: CDR1 SGDLS, CDR2 YYNGEE. The CDR3 DNA is TGTGCCAGCAGCGCCCGGACTAGCGGATTCACAGATACGCAGTATTTT. Protein sequence: CASSARTSGFTDTQYF.

The gene calls are TRBV20-1 and TRBJ2-7, with D maybe TRBD2 (6 bases). V was cut by 7 bases and J by 1 base, with 14 bases left in between. The CDR3 runs 13 residues. Germline CDR1 is DFQATT and CDR2 is SNEGSKA (reference sequence). The CDR3 spells CSVVAARSYEQYF. The CDR3 DNA reads TGCAGTGTTGTAGCGGCCAGATCCTACGAGCAGTACTTC.

This clonotype came up a few times. This chain joins TRBV27 and TRBJ2-6, with 9 bases lining up with TRBD2. With V trimmed by 1 base and J by 2 bases, 3 bases remained unmatched. The germline CDR1 and CDR2 sequences are MNHEY and SMNVEV (reference sequence). The CDR3 runs 17 residues. The CDR3 loop is CASSLWRGGPGANVLTF. The DNA for the CDR3 is TGTGCCAGCAGTTTATGGCGGGGGGGCCCTGGGGCCAACGTCCTGACTTTC.

The V call is TRBV20-1, the J call TRBJ2-1; D not certain. V dropped 5 bases and J dropped 0 bases, with 14 bases sitting between them. This CDR3 is 15 amino acids long. Germline values: CDR1 DFQATT, CDR2 SNEGSKA (reference sequence). The CDR3 sequence is CSARPSLSSYNEQFF. The CDR3, as DNA: TGCAGTGCTCGGCCCTCGCTGAGCTCCTACAATGAGCAGTTCTTC.

This clonotype was recorded a few times. The rearrangement uses TRBV11-2 and TRBJ2-1; D remains unclear. Germline V gives CDR1 SGHAT, CDR2 FQNNGV. Between the trimmed V and J ends, which lost 4 bases and 8 bases, there was a span of 15 bases. This CDR3 has 14 residues. CDR3 in DNA: TGTGCCAGCAGCTCGCGCAGCACCAGAGATGAGCAGTTCTTC. Translation: CASSSRSTRDEQFF.

This clonotype was detected once. This chain uses TRBV7-9 with TRBJ1-1; tentative D call: TRBD1 (5 bases). CDR3 size: 11 residues. Trimming removed 3 bases at V and 11 bases at J, with 10 bases between. From germline, CDR1 is SEHNR and CDR2 FQNEAQ (reference sequence). CDR3 nucleotide sequence: TGTGCCAGCAGCTTCCAGGGACGGGCTTTCTTT. Its protein product is CASSFQGRAFF.